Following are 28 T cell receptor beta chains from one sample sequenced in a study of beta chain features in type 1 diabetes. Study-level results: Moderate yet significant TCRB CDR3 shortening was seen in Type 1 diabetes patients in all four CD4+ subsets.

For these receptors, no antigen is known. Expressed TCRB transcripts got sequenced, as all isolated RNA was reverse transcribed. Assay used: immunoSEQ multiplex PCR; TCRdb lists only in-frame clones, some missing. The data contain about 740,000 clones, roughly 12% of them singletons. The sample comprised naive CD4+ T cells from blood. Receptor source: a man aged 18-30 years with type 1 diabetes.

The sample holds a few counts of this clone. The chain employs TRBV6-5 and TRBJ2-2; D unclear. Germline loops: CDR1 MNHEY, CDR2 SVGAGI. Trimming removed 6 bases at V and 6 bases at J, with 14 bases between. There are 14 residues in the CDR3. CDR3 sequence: CASRYRVPAGELFF. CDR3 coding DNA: TGTGCCAGCAGGTATAGGGTACCGGCCGGGGAGCTGTTTTTT.

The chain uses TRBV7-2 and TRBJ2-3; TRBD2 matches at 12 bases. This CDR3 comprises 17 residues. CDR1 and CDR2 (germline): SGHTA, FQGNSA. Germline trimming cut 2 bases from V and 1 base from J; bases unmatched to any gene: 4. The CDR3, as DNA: TGTGCCAGCAGCTTACTCTGGACTAGCGGGGGCACAGATACGCAGTATTTT. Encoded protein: CASSLLWTSGGTDTQYF.

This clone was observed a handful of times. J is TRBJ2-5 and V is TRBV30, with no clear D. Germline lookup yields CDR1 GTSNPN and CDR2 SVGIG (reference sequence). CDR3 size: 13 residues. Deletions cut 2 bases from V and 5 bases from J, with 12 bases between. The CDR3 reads CAWSRAGIETQYF. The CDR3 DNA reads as TGTGCCTGGAGTCGGGCAGGAATCGAGACCCAGTACTTC.

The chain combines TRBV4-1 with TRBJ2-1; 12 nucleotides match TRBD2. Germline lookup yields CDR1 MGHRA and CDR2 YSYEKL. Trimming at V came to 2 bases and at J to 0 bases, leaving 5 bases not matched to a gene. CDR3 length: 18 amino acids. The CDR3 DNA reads TGCGCCAGCAGCCAACAGGGACTAGCGGGTTTCTCCTACAATGAGCAGTTCTTC. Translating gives CASSQQGLAGFSYNEQFF.

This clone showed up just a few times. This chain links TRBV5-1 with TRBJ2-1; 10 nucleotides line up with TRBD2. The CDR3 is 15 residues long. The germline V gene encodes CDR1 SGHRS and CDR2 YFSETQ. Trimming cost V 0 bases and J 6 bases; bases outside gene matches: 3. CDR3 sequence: CASSLASGGPNEQFF. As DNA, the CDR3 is TGCGCCAGCAGCTTGGCTAGCGGGGGCCCCAATGAGCAGTTCTTC.

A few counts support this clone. The CDR3 bases are TGTGCCAGCAGTTGGCGGGGGCTAGACATAGAGACCCAGTACTTC. It encodes CASSWRGLDIETQYF. The chain is built from TRBV27 and TRBJ2-5; D possibly corresponds to TRBD2 (7 bases). The V gene's germline CDR1 is MNHEY and CDR2 SMNVEV (reference sequence). Trimming removed 4 bases from V and 4 bases from J, with 16 bases in between. The CDR3 totals 15 residues.

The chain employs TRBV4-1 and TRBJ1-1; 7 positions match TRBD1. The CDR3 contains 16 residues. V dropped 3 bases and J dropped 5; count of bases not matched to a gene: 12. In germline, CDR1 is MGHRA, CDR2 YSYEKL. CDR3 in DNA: TGCGCCAGCAGCCAGGTCTCCCGGGACAGACGTACTGAAGCTTTCTTT. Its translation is CASSQVSRDRRTEAFF.

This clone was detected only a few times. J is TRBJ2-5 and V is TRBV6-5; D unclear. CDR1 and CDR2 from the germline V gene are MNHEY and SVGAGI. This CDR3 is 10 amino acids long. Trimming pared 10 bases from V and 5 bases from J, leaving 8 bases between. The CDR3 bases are TGTGCCACCTTTCGGGAGACCCAGTACTTC. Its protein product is CATFRETQYF.

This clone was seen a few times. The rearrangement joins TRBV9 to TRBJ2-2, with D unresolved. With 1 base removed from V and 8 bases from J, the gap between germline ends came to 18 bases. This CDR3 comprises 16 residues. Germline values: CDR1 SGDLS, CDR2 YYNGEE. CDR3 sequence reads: CASSVLGYDSPGELFF. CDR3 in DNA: TGTGCCAGCAGCGTACTCGGATATGATTCACCGGGGGAGCTGTTTTTT.

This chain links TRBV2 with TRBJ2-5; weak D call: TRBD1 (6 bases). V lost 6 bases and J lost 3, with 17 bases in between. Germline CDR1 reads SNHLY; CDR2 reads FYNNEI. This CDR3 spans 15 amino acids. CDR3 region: CASSAQRTAEETQYF. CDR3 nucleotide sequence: TGTGCCAGCAGCGCGCAAAGGACAGCAGAAGAGACCCAGTACTTC.

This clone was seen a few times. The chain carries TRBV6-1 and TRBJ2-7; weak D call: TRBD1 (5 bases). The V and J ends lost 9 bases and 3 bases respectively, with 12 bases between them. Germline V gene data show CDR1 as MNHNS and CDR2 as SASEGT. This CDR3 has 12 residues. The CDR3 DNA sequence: TGTGCCAGTGCCCAGGGATTCTACGAGCAGTACTTC. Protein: CASAQGFYEQYF.

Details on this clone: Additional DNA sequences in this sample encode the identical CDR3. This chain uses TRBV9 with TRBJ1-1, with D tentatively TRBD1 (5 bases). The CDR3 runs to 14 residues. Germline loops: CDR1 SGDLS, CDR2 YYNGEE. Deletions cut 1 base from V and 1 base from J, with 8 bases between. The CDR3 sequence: CASSVLGANTEAFF. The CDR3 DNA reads TGTGCCAGCAGCGTATTAGGGGCGAACACTGAAGCTTTCTTT.

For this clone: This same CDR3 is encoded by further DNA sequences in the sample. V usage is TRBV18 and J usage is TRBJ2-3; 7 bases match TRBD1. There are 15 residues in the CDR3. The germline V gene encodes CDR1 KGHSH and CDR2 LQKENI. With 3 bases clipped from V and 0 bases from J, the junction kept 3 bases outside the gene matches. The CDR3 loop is CASSPWDSSTDTQYF. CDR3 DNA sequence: TGTGCCAGCTCACCTTGGGACAGCAGCACAGATACGCAGTATTTT.

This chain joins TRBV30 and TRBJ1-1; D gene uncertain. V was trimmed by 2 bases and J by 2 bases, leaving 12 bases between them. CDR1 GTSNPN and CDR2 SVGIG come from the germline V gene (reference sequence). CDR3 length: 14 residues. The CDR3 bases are TGTGCCTGGAGTCGCGGGTCAGGAAACACTGAAGCTTTCTTT. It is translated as CAWSRGSGNTEAFF. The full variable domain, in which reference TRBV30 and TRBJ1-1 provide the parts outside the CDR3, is SQTIHQWPATLVQPVGSPLSLECTVEGTSNPNLYWYRQAAGRGLQLLFYSVGIGQISSEVPQNLSASRPQDRQFILSSKKLLLSDSGFYLCAWSRGSGNTEAFFGQGTRLTVV.

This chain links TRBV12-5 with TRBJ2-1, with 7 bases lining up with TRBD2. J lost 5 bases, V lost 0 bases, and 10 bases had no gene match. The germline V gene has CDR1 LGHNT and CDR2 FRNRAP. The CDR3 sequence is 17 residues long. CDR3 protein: CASGLVLGGGNNNEQFF. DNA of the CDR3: TGTGCTAGTGGTTTGGTACTGGGGGGAGGGAATAACAATGAGCAGTTCTTC. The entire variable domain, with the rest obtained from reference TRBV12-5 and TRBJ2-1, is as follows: DARVTQTPRHKVTEMGQEVTMRCQPILGHNTVFWYRQTMMQGLELLAYFRNRAPLDDSGMPKDRFSAEMPDATLATLKIQPSEPRDSAVYFCASGLVLGGGNNNEQFFGPGTRLTVL.

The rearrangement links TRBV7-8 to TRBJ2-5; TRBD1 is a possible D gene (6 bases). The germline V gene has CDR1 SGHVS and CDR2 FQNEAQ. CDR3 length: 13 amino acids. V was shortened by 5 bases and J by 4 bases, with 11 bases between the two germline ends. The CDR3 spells CASSTDSRETQYF. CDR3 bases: TGTGCCAGCAGCACGGACAGTAGAGAGACCCAGTACTTC.

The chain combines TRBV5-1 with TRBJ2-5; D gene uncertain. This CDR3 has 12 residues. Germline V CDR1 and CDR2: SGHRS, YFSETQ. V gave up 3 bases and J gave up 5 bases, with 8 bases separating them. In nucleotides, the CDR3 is TGCGCCAGCAGCTCACTGGGGGAGACCCAGTACTTC. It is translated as CASSSLGETQYF.

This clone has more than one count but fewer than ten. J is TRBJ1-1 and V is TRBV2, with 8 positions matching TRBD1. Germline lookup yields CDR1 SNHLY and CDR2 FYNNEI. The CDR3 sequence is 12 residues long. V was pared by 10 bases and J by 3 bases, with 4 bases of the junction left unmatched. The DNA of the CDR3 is TGTGCCACCACAGGGGGGGACACTGAAGCTTTCTTT. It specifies CATTGGDTEAFF.

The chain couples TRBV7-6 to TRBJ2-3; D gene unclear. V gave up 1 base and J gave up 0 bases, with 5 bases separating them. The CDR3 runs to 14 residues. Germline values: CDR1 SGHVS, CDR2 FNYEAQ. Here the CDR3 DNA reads TGTGCCAGCAGCTTAGAGGTTAGCACAGATACGCAGTATTTT. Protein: CASSLEVSTDTQYF.

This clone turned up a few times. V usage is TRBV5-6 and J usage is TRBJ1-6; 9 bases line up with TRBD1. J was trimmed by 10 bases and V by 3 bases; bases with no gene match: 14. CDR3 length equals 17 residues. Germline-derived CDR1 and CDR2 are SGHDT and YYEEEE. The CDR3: CASSSMPGTGLGSPLHF. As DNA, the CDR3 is TGTGCCAGCAGCTCCATGCCCGGGACAGGGCTGGGGTCACCCCTCCACTTT.

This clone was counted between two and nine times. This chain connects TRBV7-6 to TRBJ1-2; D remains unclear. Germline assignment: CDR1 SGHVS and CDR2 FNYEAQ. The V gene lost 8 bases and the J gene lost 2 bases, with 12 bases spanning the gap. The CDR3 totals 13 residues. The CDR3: CASGMTGNYGYTF. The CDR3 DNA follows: TGTGCCAGCGGAATGACGGGGAACTATGGCTACACCTTC.

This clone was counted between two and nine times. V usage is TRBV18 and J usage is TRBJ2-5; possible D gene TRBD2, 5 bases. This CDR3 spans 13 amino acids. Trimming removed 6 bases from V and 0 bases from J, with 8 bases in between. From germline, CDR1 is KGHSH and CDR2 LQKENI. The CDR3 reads CASSGEDQETQYF. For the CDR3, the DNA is TGTGCCAGCTCCGGGGAAGACCAAGAGACCCAGTACTTC.

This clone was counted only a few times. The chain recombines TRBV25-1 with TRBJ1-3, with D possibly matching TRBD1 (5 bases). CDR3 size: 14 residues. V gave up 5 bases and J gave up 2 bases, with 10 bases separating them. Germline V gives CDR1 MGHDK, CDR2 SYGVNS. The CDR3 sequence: CASSSQGTGNTIYF. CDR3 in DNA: TGTGCCAGCAGTTCTCAGGGTACTGGAAACACCATATATTTT.

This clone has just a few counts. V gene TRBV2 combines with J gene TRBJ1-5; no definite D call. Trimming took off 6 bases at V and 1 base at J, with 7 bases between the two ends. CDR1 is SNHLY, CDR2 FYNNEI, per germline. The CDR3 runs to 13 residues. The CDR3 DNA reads TGTGCCAGCAGGCCGGACAGCAATCAGCCCCAGCATTTT. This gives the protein CASRPDSNQPQHF. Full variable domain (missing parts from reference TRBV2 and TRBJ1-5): EPEVTQTPSHQVTQMGQEVILRCVPISNHLYFYWYRQILGQKVEFLVSFYNNEISEKSEIFDDQFSVERPDGSNFTLKIRSTKLEDSAMYFCASRPDSNQPQHFGDGTRLSIL.

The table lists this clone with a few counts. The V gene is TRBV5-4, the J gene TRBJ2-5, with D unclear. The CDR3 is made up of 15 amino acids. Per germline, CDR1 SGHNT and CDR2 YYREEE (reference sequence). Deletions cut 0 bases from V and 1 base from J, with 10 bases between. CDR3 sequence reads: CASSLERERQETQYF. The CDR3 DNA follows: TGTGCCAGCAGCTTGGAGCGTGAGCGCCAAGAGACCCAGTACTTC.

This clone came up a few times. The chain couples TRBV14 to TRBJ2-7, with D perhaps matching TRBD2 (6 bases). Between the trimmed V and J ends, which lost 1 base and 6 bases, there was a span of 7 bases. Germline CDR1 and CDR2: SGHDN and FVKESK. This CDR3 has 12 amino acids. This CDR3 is CASSQAGVEQYF. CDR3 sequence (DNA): TGTGCCAGCAGCCAAGCGGGGGTCGAGCAGTACTTC. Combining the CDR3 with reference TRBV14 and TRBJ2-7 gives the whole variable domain EAGVTQFPSHSVIEKGQTVTLRCDPISGHDNLYWYRRVMGKEIKFLLHFVKESKQDESGMPNNRFLAERTGGTYSTLKVQPAELEDSGVYFCASSQAGVEQYFGPGTRLTVT.

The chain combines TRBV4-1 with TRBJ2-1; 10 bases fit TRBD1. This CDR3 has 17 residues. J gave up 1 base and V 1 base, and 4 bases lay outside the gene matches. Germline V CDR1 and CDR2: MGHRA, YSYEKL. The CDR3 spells CASSQGRTGGSYNEQFF. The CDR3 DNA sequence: TGCGCCAGCAGCCAAGGGCGGACAGGGGGGTCCTACAATGAGCAGTTCTTC.

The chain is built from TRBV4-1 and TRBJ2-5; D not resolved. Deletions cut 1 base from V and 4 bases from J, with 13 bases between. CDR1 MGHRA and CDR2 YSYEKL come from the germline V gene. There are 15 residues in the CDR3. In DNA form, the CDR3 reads TGCGCCAGCAGCCAAGCTTCTCGGGTATCAGAGACCCAGTACTTC. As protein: CASSQASRVSETQYF.